Sequencing of this T cell receptor beta chain was carried out in a study of blood T cells in healthy people across ages. With a J-beta primer mix and a sample-barcoded 5' primer, a second PCR ran about 6 to 11 cycles. TCRdb re-called the 5' RACE reads through MiXCR, storing one row per CDR3 protein. The sample includes around 500,000 distinct CDR3 sequences, around 48% of them seen just once. The V and J ends lost 6 bases and 1 base respectively, with 16 bases between them. The CDR3 consists of 16 residues. Per the germline V gene, CDR1 is SGHVS and CDR2 is FQNEAQ. The specimen sequenced was blood. The sequence was obtained from an older man in good health. This chain uses TRBV7-8 with TRBJ1-3; no definite D call. This CDR3 reads CASSGWTRDSGNTIYF. CDR3 sequence (DNA): TGTGCCAGCAGTGGCTGGACGAGGGATTCTGGAAACACCATATATTTT.